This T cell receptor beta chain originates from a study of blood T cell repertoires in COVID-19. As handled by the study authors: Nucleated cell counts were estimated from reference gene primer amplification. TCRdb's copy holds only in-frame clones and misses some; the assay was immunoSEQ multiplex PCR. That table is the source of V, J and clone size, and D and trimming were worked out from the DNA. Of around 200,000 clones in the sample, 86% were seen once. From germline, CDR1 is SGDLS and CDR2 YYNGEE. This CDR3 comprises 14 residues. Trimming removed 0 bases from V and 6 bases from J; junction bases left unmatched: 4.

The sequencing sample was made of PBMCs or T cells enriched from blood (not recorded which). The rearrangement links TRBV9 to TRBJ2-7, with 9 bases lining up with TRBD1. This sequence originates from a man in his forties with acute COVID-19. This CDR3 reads CASSVGTGVLEQYF. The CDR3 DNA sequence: TGTGCCAGCAGCGTAGGGACAGGGGTTCTCGAGCAGTACTTC.